This T cell receptor (beta chain) derives from a study of identical twins. This CDR3 is 9 amino acids long. Per germline, CDR1 KGHDR and CDR2 SFDVKD. Trimming removed 10 bases from V and 7 bases from J, with 6 bases in between. TCRdb re-derived calls from the 5' RACE reads in MiXCR, one entry per CDR3 protein. The data contain 1.5 million or so distinct CDR3 sequences, around 33% of them singletons. The TCR originated in a newborn girl in good health. This chain uses TRBV24-1 with TRBJ2-5; no definite D call. Sequenced sample: cord blood. CDR3 protein: CATPGTQYF. CDR3 nucleotide sequence: TGTGCCACGCCAGGGACCCAGTACTTC.